The T cell receptor beta chain under discussion was sequenced for a study of long-term antiretroviral therapy in people with HIV. The authors ran the immunoSEQ assay, v3.0, at survey level. Generated by immunoSEQ multiplex PCR, the TCRdb table keeps only in-frame clones and is missing some. The repertoire holds about 18,000 clones, with 78% as singletons. The CDR3 runs to 15 residues. The germline V gene has CDR1 MNHNS and CDR2 SASEGT. Between the trimmed V and J ends, which lost 6 bases and 3 bases, there was a span of 18 bases. Notes on this clone: The antigen is not known.

Sampling of each donor yielded at least one pre-ART PBMC sample and at least two post-ART PBMC samples. Whole-study results and caveats: Diversity remained lower than transplant donor controls, even though it increased after ART. Collection spanned 2004 to 2017; ART regimens may be less effective than current ones. Clonotypes expanded prior to ART showed repertoire dominance at all sampled time points.

This chain connects TRBV6-1 to TRBJ2-7; D is possibly TRBD2 (7 bases). The source material was unsorted PBMCs, sampled 0.3 years after starting antiretroviral therapy. The origin of this receptor is a woman between 45 and 65 years old with HIV. The CDR3 protein is CASSSFRGGLYEQYF. CDR3 sequence (DNA): TGTGCCAGCAGCAGCTTTAGGGGGGGCCTCTACGAGCAGTACTTC.